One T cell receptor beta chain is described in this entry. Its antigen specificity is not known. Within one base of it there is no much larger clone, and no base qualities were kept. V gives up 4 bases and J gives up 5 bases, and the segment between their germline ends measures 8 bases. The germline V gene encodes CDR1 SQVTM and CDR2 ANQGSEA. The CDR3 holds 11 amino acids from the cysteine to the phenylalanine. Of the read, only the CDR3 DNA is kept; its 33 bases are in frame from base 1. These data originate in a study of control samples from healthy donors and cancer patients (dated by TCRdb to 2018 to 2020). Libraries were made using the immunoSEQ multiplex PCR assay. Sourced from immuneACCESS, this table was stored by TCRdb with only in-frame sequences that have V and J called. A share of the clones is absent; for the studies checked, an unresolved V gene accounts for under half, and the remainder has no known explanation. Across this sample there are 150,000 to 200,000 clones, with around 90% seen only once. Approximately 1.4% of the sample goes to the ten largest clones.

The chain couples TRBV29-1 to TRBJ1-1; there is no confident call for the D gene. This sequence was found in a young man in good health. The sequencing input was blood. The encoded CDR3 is CSVVVGTEAFF. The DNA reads TGCAGCGTTGTGGTGGGGACTGAAGCTTTCTTT.